Below, one TCR beta chain is given with its context. Its antigen is undetermined. This sample was included in a study of cytomegalovirus exposure and HLA in healthy donors. Study background: Earlier, 150 million to 200 million T cells were analyzed, and 90 million to 120 million unique TCR beta sequences were found among them. Overall study findings and caveats: Previous analysis showed most TCR beta V segments were productive about 90% or about 30% of the time. In a later analysis, TCR association rates varied by HLA locus: DRB1 most, HLA-C fewest. Accurate predictions that matched the HLA-A and HLA-B alleles of most subjects were reportedly made from TCR beta sequences.

A multiplex PCR was run with 60 Vbeta primers and 13 Jbeta primers. Sequenced by immunoSEQ multiplex PCR; TCRdb stores in-frame clones only, minus some. The data contain tens of thousands of clones, about 70% of them singletons. The CDR3 runs 15 residues. The V and J ends lost 5 bases and 2 bases, in that order; junction bases with no gene match: 4. Germline CDR1 is MNHEY and CDR2 is SMNVEV (reference sequence). Material for sequencing was PBMCs. This sequence was found in a man aged 25 to 45 in good health and CMV-seronegative. The chain carries TRBV27 and TRBJ2-1, with 9 bases aligning to TRBD1. CDR3 loop: CASSDDRGTYNEQFF. The CDR3 bases are TGTGCCAGCAGTGACGACAGGGGGACCTACAATGAGCAGTTCTTC.